The 16 T cell receptor beta chains presented below share a single source sample, sequenced in a study of cytomegalovirus exposure and HLA in healthy donors. Produced via immunoSEQ multiplex PCR; TCRdb's table is partial and in-frame only. This sample has around 150,000 clones, with approximately 90% found just once. The specimen sequenced was PBMCs. These TCRs come from a man aged 18 to 30 in good health and CMV-seronegative.

This chain connects TRBV28 to TRBJ2-7, with 10 bases fitting TRBD1. J lost 5 bases, V lost 5 bases, and 3 bases had no gene match. CDR1 MDHEN and CDR2 SYDVKM come from the germline V gene. CDR3 length equals 13 residues. This CDR3 reads CASSRDRGNEQYV. Here the CDR3 DNA reads TGTGCCAGCAGTCGGGACAGGGGAAACGAGCAGTACGTC.

The CDR3 region is CASSVFSSGGVGNEQFF. The CDR3 DNA reads TGTGCCAGTAGTGTCTTCTCTAGCGGGGGGGTCGGTAATGAGCAGTTCTTC. The chain combines TRBV19 with TRBJ2-1; 12 positions match TRBD2. V was clipped by 5 bases and J by 7 bases; unmatched bases: 12. Germline CDR1 is LNHDA and CDR2 is SQIVND (reference sequence). The CDR3 consists of 17 residues.

This clone came up once. The chain employs TRBV12-5 and TRBJ2-2; 14 bases agree with TRBD2. Trimming took 2 bases from V and 5 from J; bases not matched to a gene: 7. This CDR3 contains 18 residues. Germline V gene sequence: CDR1 LGHNT, CDR2 FRNRAP. As DNA, the CDR3 is TGTGCTAGTGGTTTGACCGGACTAGCGGGGGGTTTGACCGGGGAGCTGTTTTTT. Protein product: CASGLTGLAGGLTGELFF.

This clone was seen a few times. CDR3 sequence reads: CASSSLRDRLYEQYF. CDR3 nucleotide sequence: TGTGCCAGCAGTTCCCTCCGGGACAGGCTCTACGAGCAGTACTTC. The rearrangement links TRBV28 to TRBJ2-7, with 8 bases fitting TRBD1. V lost 4 bases and J lost 3; bases outside the gene matches: 8. The germline V gene encodes CDR1 MDHEN and CDR2 SYDVKM. The length of the CDR3 is 15 residues.

This clone was counted once. This chain uses TRBV2 with TRBJ1-1, with D perhaps matching TRBD1 (6 bases). Trimming took 7 bases from V and 1 from J, leaving 10 bases between them. CDR1 is SNHLY, CDR2 FYNNEI, per germline. CDR3 length: 13 residues. CDR3 coding DNA: TGTGCCAGCAACTCACAGGGGAACACTGAAGCTTTCTTT. Encoded protein: CASNSQGNTEAFF.

The V call is TRBV27, the J call TRBJ2-2; 9 nucleotides agree with TRBD1. Germline V gene sequence: CDR1 MNHEY, CDR2 SMNVEV (reference sequence). Losses at the gene ends were 3 bases for V and 6 bases for J; bases not matched to a gene: 5. This CDR3 has 15 amino acids. CDR3 in amino acids: CASSFPGQGPGELFF. The CDR3 coding sequence is TGTGCCAGCAGTTTCCCGGGACAGGGACCCGGGGAGCTGTTTTTT.

The V call is TRBV12-5, the J call TRBJ1-1; D is unresolved. The CDR3 loop spans 16 amino acids. CDR1 is LGHNT and CDR2 is FRNRAP in the germline V gene. With 3 bases removed from V and 4 bases from J, the gap between germline ends came to 18 bases. The CDR3 region has the DNA TGTGCTAGTGGTTTAGCGTCCTCATCCGGGAGCACTGAAGCTTTCTTT. Translating gives CASGLASSSGSTEAFF. Drawing the rest from reference TRBV12-5 and TRBJ1-1, the complete variable domain is DARVTQTPRHKVTEMGQEVTMRCQPILGHNTVFWYRQTMMQGLELLAYFRNRAPLDDSGMPKDRFSAEMPDATLATLKIQPSEPRDSAVYFCASGLASSSGSTEAFFGQGTRLTVV.

CDR3 protein: CASEIGGASYNEQFF. The CDR3 nucleotides read TGTGCCAGCGAGATCGGGGGGGCTTCCTACAATGAGCAGTTCTTC. This chain uses TRBV6-6 with TRBJ2-1; 8 bases are a match to TRBD2. The CDR3 contains 15 residues. V trimming: 8 bases; J trimming: 1 base; junction bases outside the gene matches: 7. Germline V gene sequence: CDR1 MNHNY, CDR2 SVGAGI (reference sequence).

This rearrangement joins TRBV28 to TRBJ1-2; D is possibly TRBD1 (6 bases). Germline-derived CDR1 and CDR2 are MDHEN and SYDVKM. The germline V and J ends were trimmed by 3 bases and 6 bases, with 14 bases remaining between them. This CDR3 spans 14 amino acids. CDR3: CASSLVVYRDGYTF. Here the CDR3 DNA reads TGTGCCAGCAGTTTGGTGGTATACAGGGATGGCTACACCTTC.

The chain has TRBV10-3 and TRBJ2-2, with 9 positions matching TRBD1. CDR1 ENHRY and CDR2 SYGVKD come from the germline V gene. This CDR3 has 12 residues. Trimming cost V 10 bases and J 10 bases; bases outside gene matches: 7. The CDR3 DNA reads TGTGCCACGACAGGGGGAAGCGTGGAGCTGTTTTTT. It is translated as CATTGGSVELFF.

The chain joins TRBV6-1 to TRBJ1-2, with a tentative D call TRBD1 (6 bases). Germline V gene lookup returns CDR1 MNHNS and CDR2 SASEGT. The CDR3 spans 13 residues. Trimming shortened V by 9 bases and J by 0 bases, and 11 bases separated the two germline ends. CDR3 sequence (DNA): TGTGCCAGTCAAACAGGGACTAACTATGGCTACACCTTC. It translates to CASQTGTNYGYTF.

The chain joins TRBV28 to TRBJ1-1, with D perhaps TRBD1 (6 bases). The CDR3 totals 13 residues. The ends were cut back, 2 bases at V and 6 bases at J, with 10 bases in the middle. Per germline, CDR1 MDHEN and CDR2 SYDVKM. CDR3 protein: CASSLEGGPEAFF. The CDR3 bases are TGTGCCAGCAGTTTAGAGGGGGGGCCTGAAGCTTTCTTT.

The chain links TRBV2 to TRBJ2-7, with TRBD2 identical over 11 bases. The CDR3 totals 15 residues. Losses at the gene ends were 5 bases for V and 6 bases for J; bases not matched to a gene: 9. Germline CDR1 SNHLY, CDR2 FYNNEI. This CDR3 reads CASSLTVTSGSEQYF. For the CDR3, the DNA is TGTGCCAGCAGTCTGACAGTAACTAGCGGGAGCGAGCAGTACTTC.

The V gene is TRBV2, the J gene TRBJ1-3; TRBD1 matches 7 bases. Germline CDR1 SNHLY, CDR2 FYNNEI. The CDR3 totals 16 residues. The ends lost 6 bases at V and 4 bases at J; junction bases unmatched: 12. The CDR3 DNA sequence: TGTGCCAGCAGGAATCTAAGGAACAGGGGAGGAAACACCATATATTTT. The encoded protein is CASRNLRNRGGNTIYF.

V usage is TRBV5-1 and J usage is TRBJ2-1, with 8 bases aligning to TRBD1. Losses at the gene ends were 2 bases for V and 1 base for J; bases not matched to a gene: 2. This CDR3 spans 15 amino acids. CDR1 is SGHRS and CDR2 is YFSETQ in the germline V gene. The CDR3 sequence is CASSFTGGSYNEQFF. DNA for the CDR3: TGCGCCAGCAGCTTCACAGGGGGATCCTACAATGAGCAGTTCTTC.

This clone came up once. The chain has TRBV10-3 and TRBJ2-1; D is unclear. The length of the CDR3 is 11 residues. Germline V gene data show CDR1 as ENHRY and CDR2 as SYGVKD. V was clipped by 4 bases and J by 9 bases, with 7 bases between them. In nucleotides, the CDR3 is TGTGCCATCAGTGGCGGCGGTGAGCAGTTCTTC. It is translated as CAISGGGEQFF.